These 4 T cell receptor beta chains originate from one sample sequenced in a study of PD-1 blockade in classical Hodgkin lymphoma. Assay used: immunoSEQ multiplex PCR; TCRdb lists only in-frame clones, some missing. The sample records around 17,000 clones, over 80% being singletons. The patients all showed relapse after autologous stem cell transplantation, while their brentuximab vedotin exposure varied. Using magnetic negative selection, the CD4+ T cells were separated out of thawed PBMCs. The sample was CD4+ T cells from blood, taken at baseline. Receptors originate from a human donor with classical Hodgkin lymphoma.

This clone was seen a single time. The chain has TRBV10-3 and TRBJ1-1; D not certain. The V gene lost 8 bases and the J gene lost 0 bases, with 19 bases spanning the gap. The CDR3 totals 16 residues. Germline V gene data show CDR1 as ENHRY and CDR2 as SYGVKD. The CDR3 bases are TGTGCCATCGGAGGCAGCCAAGTCACCATGAACACTGAAGCTTTCTTT. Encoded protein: CAIGGSQVTMNTEAFF.

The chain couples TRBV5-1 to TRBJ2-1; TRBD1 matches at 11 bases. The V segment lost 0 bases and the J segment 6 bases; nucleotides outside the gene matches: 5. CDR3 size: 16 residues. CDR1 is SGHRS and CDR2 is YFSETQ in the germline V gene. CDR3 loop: CASSLDPGTGGNEQFF. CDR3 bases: TGCGCCAGCAGCTTGGACCCCGGGACAGGGGGCAATGAGCAGTTCTTC.

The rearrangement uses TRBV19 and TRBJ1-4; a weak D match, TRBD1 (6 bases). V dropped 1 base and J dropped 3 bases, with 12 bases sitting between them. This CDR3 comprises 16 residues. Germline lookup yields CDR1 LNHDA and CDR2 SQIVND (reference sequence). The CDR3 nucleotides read TGTGCCAGTAGTATAGGGGCCACAGGGTCTAATGAAAAACTGTTTTTT. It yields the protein CASSIGATGSNEKLFF. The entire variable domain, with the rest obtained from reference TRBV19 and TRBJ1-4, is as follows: DGGITQSPKYLFRKEGQNVTLSCEQNLNHDAMYWYRQDPGQGLRLIYYSQIVNDFQKGDIAEGYSVSREKKESFPLTVTSAQKNPTAFYLCASSIGATGSNEKLFFGSGTQLSVL.

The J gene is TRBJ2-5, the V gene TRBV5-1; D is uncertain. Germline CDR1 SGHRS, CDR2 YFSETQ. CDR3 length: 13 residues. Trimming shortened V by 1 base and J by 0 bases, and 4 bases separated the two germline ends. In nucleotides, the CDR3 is TGCGCCAGCAGCTTGAATGACCAAGAGACCCAGTACTTC. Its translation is CASSLNDQETQYF.